These 28 T cell receptor beta chains originate from one sample sequenced in a study of T-cell reconstitution after alpha-beta-depleted transplantation in children. Researchers prepared the TCRbeta library using unique molecular identifiers, the study reports. One entry per CDR3 protein, called by TCRdb with MiXCR from the PCR reads. The sample has 450,000 to 500,000 distinct CDR3 sequences, roughly an eighth seen once. This specimen was PBMCs from the stem cell graft donor, taken from the stem cell graft. The receptor set was obtained from a human donor who donated a stem cell graft to a child with combined immunodeficiency.

This clonotype was counted a few times. Written as DNA, the CDR3 is TGTGCCAGCAGCCAAGATTGGGATATCGGAGCCGGACACAATGAGCAGTTCTTC. Translated, it gives CASSQDWDIGAGHNEQFF. The chain combines TRBV4-2 with TRBJ2-1; D gene uncertain. With 0 bases removed from V and 5 bases from J, the gap between germline ends came to 20 bases. This CDR3 spans 18 amino acids. Germline CDR1 is LGHNA and CDR2 is YNFKEQ.

The chain uses TRBV28 and TRBJ2-7, with TRBD1 matching 10 bases. J lost 6 bases, V lost 8 bases, and 4 bases had no gene match. There are 12 residues in the CDR3. CDR1 MDHEN and CDR2 SYDVKM come from the germline V gene. The CDR3 sequence is CASLTGGSEQYF. The CDR3 DNA reads TGTGCCAGCTTGACAGGGGGCTCCGAGCAGTACTTC.

The table lists this clonotype with a few counts. The chain employs TRBV18 and TRBJ2-6; D perhaps matches TRBD1 (6 bases). V lost 3 bases to trimming and J lost 4 bases, with 13 bases between them. This CDR3 spans 16 amino acids. Germline CDR1 is KGHSH and CDR2 is LQKENI. The CDR3 is CASSPTPGVGANVLTF. In DNA, the CDR3 is TGTGCCAGCTCACCTACCCCAGGGGTAGGGGCCAACGTCCTGACTTTC.

This chain uses TRBV6-4 with TRBJ2-3, with D unclear. The CDR3 loop spans 13 amino acids. Deletions cut 4 bases from V and 3 bases from J, with 8 bases between. CDR1 MRHNA and CDR2 SNTAGT come from the germline V gene. CDR3 nucleotides: TGTGCCAGCAGTGTACATTATACAGATACGCAGTATTTT. Translating gives CASSVHYTDTQYF.

The chain uses TRBV20-1 and TRBJ2-1; D is ambiguous. Trimming took 7 bases from V and 6 from J, leaving 16 bases between them. Germline CDR1 and CDR2: DFQATT and SNEGSKA (reference sequence). This CDR3 is built from 13 residues. The CDR3: CSGSGWAINEQFF. CDR3 bases: TGCAGTGGGTCCGGGTGGGCGATCAATGAGCAGTTCTTC.

This chain uses TRBV6-5 with TRBJ2-3; D might be TRBD2 (5 bases). Germline lookup yields CDR1 MNHEY and CDR2 SVGAGI. The V end was cut by 4 bases, the J end by 0 bases, with 8 bases between. This CDR3 contains 14 residues. The CDR3 DNA reads TGTGCCAGCAGTTCGGGGATTAGCACAGATACGCAGTATTTT. Translation: CASSSGISTDTQYF.

This clonotype was picked up many times. The rearrangement joins TRBV7-4 to TRBJ2-7; 13 bases fit TRBD2. CDR1 is SGHVT and CDR2 is SQSDAQ in the germline V gene. This CDR3 is 16 amino acids long. Trimming cost V 4 bases and J 3 bases; bases outside gene matches: 6. The CDR3 region has the DNA TGTGCCAGCAGCTCCGGGACTAGCGGGAAGGACTACGAGCAGTACTTC. Encoded protein: CASSSGTSGKDYEQYF.

This clonotype was seen more than once but under ten times. The chain joins TRBV5-1 to TRBJ1-4; 8 bases match TRBD1. Germline V gives CDR1 SGHRS, CDR2 YFSETQ. J gave up 8 bases and V 3 bases, and 12 bases lay outside the gene matches. The CDR3 spans 16 residues. The CDR3 spells CASSSKIQGVGEKLFF. Written as DNA, the CDR3 is TGCGCCAGCAGCTCGAAAATACAGGGGGTTGGGGAAAAACTGTTTTTT.

The chain employs TRBV6-6 and TRBJ1-2; D may be TRBD1 (6 bases). CDR1 MNHNY and CDR2 SVGAGI come from the germline V gene (reference sequence). V was pared by 6 bases and J by 5 bases, with 13 bases between. The CDR3 extends over 13 amino acids. CDR3 nucleotide sequence: TGTGCCAGCAGCCCCTGGACAGCATATGGCTACACCTTC. This translates into CASSPWTAYGYTF.

This sequence joins TRBV11-2 and TRBJ2-4; 8 bases match TRBD1. V shed 0 bases and J 0 bases; nucleotides not matched to a gene: 7. The CDR3 has 18 amino acids. Per the germline V gene, CDR1 is SGHAT and CDR2 is FQNNGV. CDR3 sequence reads: CASSLDKDRALAKNIQYF. The CDR3 coding sequence is TGTGCCAGCAGCTTAGATAAGGACAGGGCCCTAGCCAAAAACATTCAGTACTTC.

The rearrangement uses TRBV27 and TRBJ2-7; D not certain. The length of the CDR3 is 16 residues. V lost 0 bases and J 3 bases, leaving 15 bases between the germline ends. Germline CDR1 reads MNHEY; CDR2 reads SMNVEV (reference sequence). The CDR3 DNA follows: TGTGCCAGCAGTTTATCCACCCCCCTGTTGGGCTACGAGCAGTACTTC. As protein: CASSLSTPLLGYEQYF.

This clonotype showed up just a few times. This could be a read error, since a much larger clone is one nucleotide away. The chain recombines TRBV11-2 with TRBJ2-2; D call uncertain. The V end lost 7 bases, the J end lost 2 bases, and 5 bases lay between the germline ends. Germline loops: CDR1 SGHAT, CDR2 FQNNGV. This CDR3 region has 12 residues. CDR3 DNA: TGTGCCAGCATCACAAACACCGGGGAGCTGTTTTTT. Translated: CASITNTGELFF.

This clonotype appeared many times. This chain uses TRBV6-2 or TRBV6-3 with TRBJ1-4; D gene uncertain. With 0 bases removed from V and 8 bases from J, the gap between germline ends came to 4 bases. Germline CDR1 is MNHEY and CDR2 is SVGEGT. CDR3 size: 12 residues. The CDR3 DNA reads TGTGCCAGCAGTTACTCGAAGGAAAAACTGTTTTTT. This encodes CASSYSKEKLFF.

This clonotype has at least ten counts. V is TRBV3-1 and J is TRBJ2-7, with D maybe TRBD1 (5 bases). Trimming left V 0 bases short and J 4 bases short, with 13 bases between. Germline CDR1 LGHDT, CDR2 YNNKEL (reference sequence). The CDR3 has 15 residues. CDR3 region: CASSQEIGVGYEQYF. CDR3 bases: TGTGCCAGCAGCCAAGAAATAGGGGTGGGGTACGAGCAGTACTTC.

V gene TRBV27 combines with J gene TRBJ2-7; no clear D gene. V lost 3 bases to trimming and J lost 3 bases, with 9 bases between them. Germline-derived CDR1 and CDR2 are MNHEY and SMNVEV (reference sequence). The length of the CDR3 is 13 residues. CDR3 in amino acids: CASSFGTYYEQYF. CDR3 sequence (DNA): TGTGCCAGCAGTTTTGGTACCTACTACGAGCAGTACTTC.

The genes are TRBV7-8 and TRBJ2-5; the match to TRBD2 covers 13 bases. The V and J ends lost 1 base and 2 bases, in that order; junction bases with no gene match: 7. This CDR3 region has 18 residues. The V gene's germline CDR1 is SGHVS and CDR2 FQNEAQ. In DNA form, the CDR3 reads TGTGCCAGCAGCTTAGTGTGGAGGACTAGCGGGAGACAAGAGACCCAGTACTTC. It specifies CASSLVWRTSGRQETQYF.

A few counts support this clonotype. The chain recombines TRBV7-2 with TRBJ2-3, with 14 nucleotides matching TRBD2. CDR3 length equals 17 residues. Trimming cost V 5 bases and J 2 bases; bases outside gene matches: 6. Looked up from germline, CDR1 is SGHTA and CDR2 is FQGNSA. As DNA, the CDR3 is TGTGCCAGCAGCAGGGGACTAGCGGGGGCCCCCACAGATACGCAGTATTTT. It translates to CASSRGLAGAPTDTQYF.

The chain links TRBV24-1 to TRBJ2-2, with 7 bases matching TRBD2. The length of the CDR3 is 15 residues. CDR1 is KGHDR and CDR2 is SFDVKD in the germline V gene. V shed 3 bases, J shed 6 bases, and the junction held 6 bases outside the gene matches. Here the CDR3 reads CATSDADGLAGELFF. DNA for the CDR3: TGTGCCACCAGTGATGCCGACGGACTAGCCGGGGAGCTGTTTTTT.

This chain links TRBV12-3 or TRBV12-4 with TRBJ1-1; D is possibly TRBD1 (6 bases). This CDR3 is built from 16 residues. Trimming shortened V by 5 bases and J by 4 bases, and 20 bases separated the two germline ends. CDR3 residues: CASSPTIKQGFTEAFF. CDR3 nucleotide sequence: TGTGCCAGCAGTCCAACAATCAAACAGGGATTCACTGAAGCTTTCTTT.

This clonotype has just a few counts. The chain couples TRBV7-8 to TRBJ1-5; no definite D call. The V gene lost 4 bases and the J gene lost 2 bases, with 12 bases spanning the gap. This CDR3 region has 15 residues. CDR1 SGHVS and CDR2 FQNEAQ come from the germline V gene. Here the CDR3 reads CASSSHRAGNQPQHF. The CDR3, as DNA: TGTGCCAGCAGCTCCCATAGGGCAGGCAATCAGCCCCAGCATTTT.

The rearrangement uses TRBV19 and TRBJ1-5, with unresolved D. V lost 1 base, J lost 7 bases, and 14 bases lay in between. CDR1 is LNHDA and CDR2 is SQIVND in the germline V gene (reference sequence). There are 15 residues in the CDR3. DNA for the CDR3: TGTGCCAGTAGTATAGGGGTAGGAGGAGGCCAGCCCCAGCATTTT. The encoded protein is CASSIGVGGGQPQHF.

This chain connects TRBV7-8 to TRBJ1-4; TRBD1 is a possible D gene (6 bases). Germline-derived CDR1 and CDR2 are SGHVS and FQNEAQ. This CDR3 region has 15 residues. V was pared by 4 bases and J by 8 bases, with 17 bases between. The CDR3 here is CASSSLQGPAEKLFF. The DNA for the CDR3 is TGTGCCAGCAGCTCATTACAGGGACCGGCGGAAAAACTGTTTTTT.

This clonotype was picked up a small number of times. This chain links TRBV7-2 with TRBJ2-7; 7 nucleotides line up with TRBD1. This CDR3 has 15 residues. The J segment lost 3 bases and the V segment lost 2 bases, leaving 7 bases of the junction unmatched. Germline CDR1 is SGHTA and CDR2 is FQGNSA. The CDR3 loop is CASSLFATGDYEQYF. For the CDR3, the DNA is TGTGCCAGCAGCTTATTCGCCACAGGGGACTACGAGCAGTACTTC.

In this sample, this clonotype turned up a few times. This chain uses TRBV27 with TRBJ1-4; no clear D. V was cut by 3 bases and J by 8 bases, with 10 bases left in between. The CDR3 sequence is 13 residues long. Looked up from germline, CDR1 is MNHEY and CDR2 is SMNVEV (reference sequence). The CDR3 protein is CASSFGYLEKLFF. Written as DNA, the CDR3 is TGTGCCAGCAGTTTTGGGTACCTCGAAAAACTGTTTTTT. Variable domain in full (rest from reference TRBV27 and TRBJ1-4): EAQVTQNPRYLITVTGKKLTVTCSQNMNHEYMSWYRQDPGLGLRQIYYSMNVEVTDKGDVPEGYKVSRKEKRNFPLILESPSPNQTSLYFCASSFGYLEKLFFGSGTQLSVL.

This clonotype was found a few times. The J gene is TRBJ2-6, the V gene TRBV7-2, with a weak D call TRBD1 (6 bases). V lost 4 bases and J 1 base, leaving 11 bases between the germline ends. The CDR3 contains 16 residues. In germline, CDR1 is SGHTA, CDR2 FQGNSA. In DNA form, the CDR3 reads TGTGCCAGCAGCTCGGTCAGGGGTTCTGGGGCCAACGTCCTGACTTTC. This translates into CASSSVRGSGANVLTF.

V and J are TRBV6-1 and TRBJ2-1; TRBD2 matches at 9 bases. There are 16 residues in the CDR3. Trimming at V came to 3 bases and at J to 3 bases, leaving 6 bases not matched to a gene. Per the germline V gene, CDR1 is MNHNS and CDR2 is SASEGT. The CDR3 DNA is TGTGCCAGCAGTGACTATAGCGGGAGCTACTACAATGAGCAGTTCTTC. Amino acids: CASSDYSGSYYNEQFF.

This clonotype was observed a few times. V gene TRBV27 combines with J gene TRBJ1-1; D perhaps matches TRBD1 (5 bases). The CDR3 has 15 residues. V dropped 7 bases and J dropped 8 bases, with 23 bases sitting between them. Germline CDR1 reads MNHEY; CDR2 reads SMNVEV (reference sequence). The CDR3 bases are TGTGCCAGCACTGCCCCGGGGTTCGGGGCACGCGAAGCTTTCTTT. Translating it yields CASTAPGFGAREAFF.

There are many counts of this clonotype. CDR3 protein: CASSQDLYGSGRNEQFF. Written as DNA, the CDR3 is TGCGCCAGCAGCCAAGACCTATACGGGTCCGGACGCAATGAGCAGTTCTTC. The chain carries TRBV4-3 and TRBJ2-1; D gene unclear. This CDR3 is 17 amino acids long. The germline gives CDR1 LGHNA, CDR2 YSLEER. V lost 0 bases and J 6 bases, leaving 18 bases between the germline ends.